The 27 T cell receptor beta chains below were found in one sample sequenced in a study of T cells in localized non-small cell lung cancer. Clones were read by immunoSEQ multiplex PCR, and TCRdb kept only the in-frame ones, dropping some. This repertoire shows around 30,000 clones, 92% found once; its top ten account for 3.5% to 5%. The sequenced sample was peripheral blood mononuclear cells, obtained before any cancer treatment. These TCRs come from a woman aged 35 to 75 with stage III lung adenocarcinoma.

This clone was counted a single time. The J gene is TRBJ2-1, the V gene TRBV2; TRBD2 matches 13 bases. The V and J ends lost 11 bases and 6 bases, in that order; junction bases with no gene match: 7. The CDR3 extends over 14 amino acids. The germline V gene has CDR1 SNHLY and CDR2 FYNNEI. Here the CDR3 reads CASSGTSGANEQFF. The DNA of the CDR3 is TGTGCCTCCTCCGGGACTAGCGGGGCCAATGAGCAGTTCTTC.

Comments on this clone: At one of its ends the junction is not consistent with the germline gene, which may arise from a read error. The chain recombines TRBV6-6 with TRBJ2-7; TRBD1 is a possible D gene (5 bases). The CDR3 extends over 14 amino acids. Germline loops: CDR1 MNHNY, CDR2 SVGAGI (reference sequence). The CDR3 DNA reads TGTGCCAGCAGTCAACAGGATTCCTCCTCCGAGCAGTACTTC. Residues: CASSQQDSSSEQYF.

V gene TRBV18 combines with J gene TRBJ1-2; D perhaps matches TRBD1 (5 bases). V lost 4 bases, J lost 0 bases, and 12 bases lay in between. Germline CDR1 and CDR2: KGHSH and LQKENI. The CDR3 runs to 15 residues. DNA of the CDR3: TGTGCCAGCTCACAGGATACGACAGCTAACTATGGCTACACCTTC. Its protein is CASSQDTTANYGYTF.

The chain recombines TRBV4-1 with TRBJ2-7; 11 positions agree with TRBD1. V was pared by 3 bases and J by 2 bases, with 3 bases of the junction left unmatched. Per the germline V gene, CDR1 is MGHRA and CDR2 is YSYEKL. The CDR3 loop spans 15 amino acids. The CDR3 reads CASSQGTGGTYEQYF. CDR3 coding DNA: TGCGCCAGCAGCCAGGGGACAGGGGGGACCTACGAGCAGTACTTC.

J is TRBJ2-2 and V is TRBV4-3, with 10 bases identical to TRBD1. The V gene's germline CDR1 is LGHNA and CDR2 YSLEER. Trimming took 1 base from V and 3 from J; bases not matched to a gene: 8. The CDR3 covers 18 residues. Here the CDR3 reads CASSQVVAGTGDTGELFF. In nucleotides, the CDR3 is TGCGCCAGCAGCCAAGTAGTGGCCGGGACAGGGGACACCGGGGAGCTGTTTTTT.

The chain employs TRBV18 and TRBJ1-1; 11 positions agree with TRBD1. In germline, CDR1 is KGHSH, CDR2 LQKENI. Trimming took 1 base from V and 3 from J; bases not matched to a gene: 4. CDR3 length: 16 residues. The CDR3 nucleotides are TGTGCCAGCTCACCACGGGGGACAGGGGGGGACACTGAAGCTTTCTTT. It is translated as CASSPRGTGGDTEAFF.

The chain carries TRBV12-2 and TRBJ2-7; the DNA was not compared with TRBD2, the D call given in the table. TRBV12-2 is termed a pseudogene. The length of the CDR3 is 11 residues. The CDR3 DNA follows: TGTGCAAGTCGCTTGCGCCGGGACTCCGATTTC. Residues: CASRLRRDSDF.

This clone was seen only a few times. In DNA form, the CDR3 reads TGTGCCAGCAGCTTAAGGGGCTCCTACAATGAGCAGTTCTTC. This sequence encodes CASSLRGSYNEQFF. The J gene is TRBJ2-1, the V gene TRBV7-9, with D possibly being TRBD1 (5 bases). V lost 2 bases and J 0 bases, leaving 5 bases between the germline ends. CDR1 and CDR2 from the germline V gene are SEHNR and FQNEAQ (reference sequence). The CDR3 spans 14 residues.

V is TRBV5-6 and J is TRBJ1-1, with 7 nucleotides matching TRBD1. This CDR3 comprises 14 residues. Trimming at V came to 4 bases and at J to 2 bases, leaving 5 bases not matched to a gene. Germline CDR1 is SGHDT and CDR2 is YYEEEE. CDR3 sequence (DNA): TGTGCCAGCAGCCATTGGGACAGTAACACTGAAGCTTTCTTT. Its translation is CASSHWDSNTEAFF.

V and J are TRBV7-2 and TRBJ1-6; D is unclear. Trimming pared 7 bases from V and 2 bases from J, leaving 12 bases between. The CDR3 has 15 amino acids. CDR1 and CDR2 from the germline V gene are SGHTA and FQGNSA. CDR3 sequence: CASTRGLTYNSPLHF. Written as DNA, the CDR3 is TGTGCCAGCACCCGAGGGTTAACCTATAATTCACCCCTCCACTTT.

V is TRBV7-8 and J is TRBJ1-1; possibly TRBD1 for D (5 bases). This CDR3 spans 15 amino acids. V was shortened by 6 bases and J by 1 base, with 15 bases between the two germline ends. CDR1 is SGHVS, CDR2 FQNEAQ, per germline. The chain's CDR3 is CASRPNRIGNTEAFF. As DNA, the CDR3 is TGTGCCAGCAGACCAAACAGGATCGGGAACACTGAAGCTTTCTTT.

This chain uses TRBV7-9 with TRBJ2-5, with 8 positions matching TRBD1. V was clipped by 3 bases and J by 5 bases; unmatched bases: 8. Per germline, CDR1 SEHNR and CDR2 FQNEAQ (reference sequence). The CDR3 spans 15 residues. CDR3 sequence: CASSFRGRQGETQYF. CDR3 DNA sequence: TGTGCCAGCAGCTTCAGGGGGAGACAGGGGGAGACCCAGTACTTC.

The V gene is TRBV11-2, the J gene TRBJ2-5; 12 bases agree with TRBD1. J lost 4 bases, V lost 5 bases, and 8 bases had no gene match. The CDR3 runs 16 residues. Germline V gene lookup returns CDR1 SGHAT and CDR2 FQNNGV. The CDR3 sequence is CASSPGTGGFRETQYF. CDR3 bases: TGTGCCAGCAGCCCCGGGACAGGGGGCTTTCGAGAGACCCAGTACTTC. Full variable domain (missing parts from reference TRBV11-2 and TRBJ2-5): EAGVAQSPRYKIIEKRQSVAFWCNPISGHATLYWYQQILGQGPKLLIQFQNNGVVDDSQLPKDRFSAERLKGVDSTLKIQPAKLEDSAVYLCASSPGTGGFRETQYFGPGTRLLVL.

This clone was counted a few times. The rearrangement links TRBV6-1 to TRBJ2-3; TRBD1 matches at 7 bases. CDR1 is MNHNS, CDR2 SASEGT, per germline. V gave up 2 bases and J gave up 2 bases; unmatched junction bases: 7. CDR3 length: 16 residues. CDR3 sequence: CASSELMGQITDTQYF. The CDR3 DNA is TGTGCCAGCAGTGAACTAATGGGACAGATCACAGATACGCAGTATTTT.

The CDR3 DNA is TGCGCCAGCAACGGGGGGCAGTACAATGAGCAGTTCTTC. This encodes CASNGGQYNEQFF. This chain links TRBV5-1 with TRBJ2-1, with D perhaps matching TRBD2 (7 bases). This CDR3 region has 13 residues. Deletions cut 6 bases from V and 4 bases from J, with 11 bases between. CDR1 and CDR2 from the germline V gene are SGHRS and YFSETQ.

V usage is TRBV19 and J usage is TRBJ1-5; weak D call: TRBD1 (6 bases). The germline V gene encodes CDR1 LNHDA and CDR2 SQIVND (reference sequence). V lost 5 bases and J 4 bases, leaving 12 bases between the germline ends. The CDR3 is 14 residues long. CDR3 coding DNA: TGTGCCAGTAGTCGTCAACAGGGAAATCAGCCCCAGCATTTT. Its protein is CASSRQQGNQPQHF.

The V gene is TRBV15, the J gene TRBJ1-5; no firm D call. The CDR3 sequence is 17 residues long. CDR1 is LNHNV, CDR2 YYDKDF, per germline (reference sequence). V was shortened by 0 bases and J by 3 bases, with 15 bases between the two germline ends. DNA for the CDR3: TGTGCCACCAGCAGAGATCCCCCCGCGGGGTTCAATCAGCCCCAGCATTTT. Translating gives CATSRDPPAGFNQPQHF.

With respect to this clone: The sample has other DNA sequences that encode this CDR3 too. This chain uses TRBV18 with TRBJ2-7; D is uncertain. Looked up from germline, CDR1 is KGHSH and CDR2 is LQKENI. Trimming stripped 3 bases from V and 0 bases from J, with 6 bases between. The CDR3 covers 13 residues. In DNA, the CDR3 is TGTGCCAGCTCACCGCCGACCTCCTACGAGCAGTACTTC. This codes for CASSPPTSYEQYF.

The genes are TRBV27 and TRBJ1-1, with TRBD1 as a possible D gene (6 bases). Germline-derived CDR1 and CDR2 are MNHEY and SMNVEV (reference sequence). The CDR3 loop spans 15 amino acids. V gave up 1 base and J gave up 0 bases, with 9 bases separating them. The CDR3 spells CASSLLGGLNTEAFF. The CDR3 region has the DNA TGTGCCAGCAGTTTATTAGGGGGACTGAACACTGAAGCTTTCTTT.

The V gene is TRBV4-2, the J gene TRBJ2-5; D unresolved. Looked up from germline, CDR1 is LGHNA and CDR2 is YNFKEQ. The CDR3 runs to 14 residues. With 4 bases removed from V and 2 bases from J, the gap between germline ends came to 11 bases. CDR3 coding DNA: TGTGCCAGCAGCCTCTCCGATCGACAAGAGACCCAGTACTTC. Translation: CASSLSDRQETQYF.

The CDR3 sequence: CASSGDRRNEKLFF. As DNA, the CDR3 is TGTGCCAGCAGCGGGGACAGGCGTAATGAAAAACTGTTTTTT. V gene TRBV2 combines with J gene TRBJ1-4, with TRBD1 identical over 8 bases. The CDR3 loop spans 14 amino acids. Germline lookup yields CDR1 SNHLY and CDR2 FYNNEI. Trimming took 6 bases from V and 4 from J; bases not matched to a gene: 4.

This rearrangement joins TRBV10-3 to TRBJ1-2; D is unclear. The V gene lost 10 bases and the J gene lost 3 bases, with 15 bases spanning the gap. Germline CDR1 reads ENHRY; CDR2 reads SYGVKD. The CDR3 has 13 amino acids. CDR3 in DNA: TGTGCCACCACCGGACGGATCGACTATGGCTACACCTTC. Amino acids: CATTGRIDYGYTF.

The chain carries TRBV18 and TRBJ2-1, with 8 bases lining up with TRBD2. Germline V CDR1 and CDR2: KGHSH, LQKENI. The length of the CDR3 is 14 residues. The V and J ends lost 6 bases and 4 bases, in that order; junction bases with no gene match: 5. CDR3 nucleotide sequence: TGTGCCAGCTCGCCGGGGGGGCCTTACAATGAGCAGTTCTTC. Protein: CASSPGGPYNEQFF.

V is TRBV28 and J is TRBJ2-1, with D unclear. V lost 2 bases and J lost 6, with 11 bases in between. CDR1 is MDHEN and CDR2 is SYDVKM in the germline V gene. The CDR3 is made up of 14 amino acids. In nucleotides, the CDR3 is TGTGCCAGCAGTTTAATAGGGCCCGTCAATGAGCAGTTCTTC. Translating gives CASSLIGPVNEQFF.

This clone was counted a few times. The V gene is TRBV6-1, the J gene TRBJ2-7; no reliable D call. The CDR3 totals 15 residues. Germline loops: CDR1 MNHNS, CDR2 SASEGT. V shed 5 bases and J shed 1 base, with 15 bases lying between them. CDR3 DNA: TGTGCCAGCAGTTTGTCCGTGGGAAGTTCCTACGAGCAGTACTTC. It specifies CASSLSVGSSYEQYF.

V is TRBV5-5 and J is TRBJ1-2; 7 bases align to TRBD1. Germline lookup yields CDR1 SGHKS and CDR2 YYEKEE (reference sequence). The CDR3 spans 13 residues. V gave up 3 bases and J gave up 5 bases; unmatched junction bases: 4. In DNA, the CDR3 is TGTGCCAGCAGCTCAAGGACAGGTTATGGCTACACCTTC. Protein sequence: CASSSRTGYGYTF.

In DNA form, the CDR3 reads TGTGCCTGGAGTCCACCTCCCGGGACAGGGGGCTTTGGCTACACCTTC. Encoded protein: CAWSPPPGTGGFGYTF. V and J are TRBV30 and TRBJ1-2, with 12 bases matching TRBD1. The J segment lost 7 bases and the V segment lost 2 bases, leaving 11 bases of the junction unmatched. The CDR3 sequence is 16 residues long. CDR1 and CDR2 (germline): GTSNPN, SVGIG (reference sequence).